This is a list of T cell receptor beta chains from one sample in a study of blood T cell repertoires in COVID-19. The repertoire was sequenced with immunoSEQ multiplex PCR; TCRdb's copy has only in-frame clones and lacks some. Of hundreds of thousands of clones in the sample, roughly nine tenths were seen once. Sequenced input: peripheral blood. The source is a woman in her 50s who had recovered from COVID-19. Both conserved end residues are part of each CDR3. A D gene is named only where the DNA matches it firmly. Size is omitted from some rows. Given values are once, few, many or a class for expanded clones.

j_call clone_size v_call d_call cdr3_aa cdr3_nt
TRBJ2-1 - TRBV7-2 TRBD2 CASSTTSGARSQFF TGTGCCAGCAGCACCACTAGCGGGGCTCGCTCCCAGTTCTTC
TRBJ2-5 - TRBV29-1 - CSVTGHYQETQYF TGCAGCGTTACCGGACACTATCAAGAGACCCAGTACTTC
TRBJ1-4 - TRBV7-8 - CASSLKRTAEKLFF TGTGCCAGCAGCTTAAAGAGGACAGCAGAAAAACTGTTTTTT
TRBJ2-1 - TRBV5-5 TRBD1 CASSSDRAVLLLDEQFF TGTGCCAGCAGCTCGGACAGGGCGGTTCTACTGCTGGATGAGCAGTTCTTC
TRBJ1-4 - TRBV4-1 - CASKNGDAGLTNEKLFF TGCGCCAGCAAAAACGGGGATGCAGGTTTAACTAATGAAAAACTGTTTTTT
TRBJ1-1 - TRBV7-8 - CASSLALRVEAFF TGTGCCAGCAGCTTAGCATTGAGGGTGGAGGCTTTCTTT
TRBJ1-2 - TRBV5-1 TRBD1 CASSAHRGRRSRNHTF TGCGCCAGCAGCGCACACAGGGGAAGGAGGTCGAGAAATCACACCTTC
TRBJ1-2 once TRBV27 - CASRQAGFNYGYTF TGTGCCAGCAGACAGGCAGGGTTTAACTATGGCTACACCTTC
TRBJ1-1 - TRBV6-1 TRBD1 CASSEWDSLNTEAFF TGTGCCAGCAGTGAATGGGACAGCCTGAACACTGAAGCTTTCTTT
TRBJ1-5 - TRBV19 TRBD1 CASSRGQGRSHSGNQPQHF TGTGCCAGTAGTAGGGGACAGGGAAGGTCTCATTCTGGCAATCAGCCCCAGCATTTT
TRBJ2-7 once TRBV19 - CASSIIADYEQYF TGTGCCAGTAGTATCATAGCGGATTACGAGCAGTACTTC
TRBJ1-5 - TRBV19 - CASSIGGDWGNQPQHF TGTGCCAGTAGTATAGGGGGGGATTGGGGCAATCAGCCCCAGCATTTT
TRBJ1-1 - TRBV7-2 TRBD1 CASSLWGTVNTEAFF TGTGCCAGCAGCTTATGGGGGACAGTGAACACTGAAGCTTTCTTT
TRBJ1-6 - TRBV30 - CAWEEQGYNSPLHF TGTGCCTGGGAAGAACAGGGCTATAATTCACCCCTCCACTTT
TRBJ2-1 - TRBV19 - CATRGQLVDNEQFF TGTGCCACCAGAGGACAGTTGGTGGACAATGAGCAGTTCTTC